Below, 22 T cell receptor beta chains from the same sample are listed, as sequenced in a study of blood T cell repertoires in COVID-19. Using immunoSEQ multiplex PCR, the repertoire was profiled, and TCRdb retains in-frame clones only, with some absent. The table lists 250,000 to 300,000 clones, around 90% of them singletons. The sequenced sample was peripheral blood. These receptors were obtained from a woman aged 45 to 65 who had recovered from COVID-19.

CDR3 coding DNA: TGTGCCAGCAGCCAAGTCCCCTCGAGCCCGAGCACAGATACGCAGTATTTT. Protein sequence: CASSQVPSSPSTDTQYF. This chain links TRBV3-1 (or the pseudogene TRBV3-2) with TRBJ2-3, with D hard to call. The CDR3 runs 17 residues. Germline lookup yields CDR1 LGHDT and CDR2 YNNKEL (reference sequence). Trimming took off 1 base at V and 0 bases at J, with 14 bases between the two ends.

The chain couples TRBV19 to TRBJ1-5; unclear D gene. This CDR3 comprises 12 residues. CDR1 and CDR2 (germline): LNHDA, SQIVND (reference sequence). Trimming removed 5 bases at V and 3 bases at J, with 5 bases between. The CDR3 DNA follows: TGTGCCAGTAGTTTATTCAATCAGCCCCAGCATTTT. Its protein is CASSLFNQPQHF.

The J gene is TRBJ2-7, the V gene TRBV3-1 (or the pseudogene TRBV3-2); 8 bases are shared with TRBD2. CDR1 and CDR2 (germline): LGHDT, YNNKEL (reference sequence). The CDR3 extends over 14 amino acids. J gave up 0 bases and V 7 bases, and 5 bases lay outside the gene matches. CDR3 DNA: TGTGCCAGCACTGCCGGGACTAGCTCCTACGAGCAGTACTTC. Translating gives CASTAGTSSYEQYF.

The V and J genes are TRBV30 and TRBJ1-1; possible D gene TRBD1, 5 bases. With 3 bases removed from V and 5 bases from J, the gap between germline ends came to 19 bases. The germline V gene encodes CDR1 GTSNPN and CDR2 SVGIG (reference sequence). This CDR3 spans 15 amino acids. The CDR3 region is CAWSGGEVVGTEAFF. The CDR3 DNA reads as TGTGCCTGGAGCGGAGGGGAGGTGGTAGGGACTGAAGCTTTCTTT.

The CDR3 DNA reads TGTGCCAGCAGTGGGACAGTCTATGGCTACACCTTC. This sequence encodes CASSGTVYGYTF. This chain uses TRBV2 with TRBJ1-2, with a possible D match to TRBD1 (6 bases). V lost 4 bases and J 4 bases, leaving 7 bases between the germline ends. CDR1 and CDR2 from the germline V gene are SNHLY and FYNNEI. This CDR3 is built from 12 residues.

This clone was detected only once. The chain links TRBV5-8 to TRBJ1-5; D gene unclear. V shed 0 bases and J shed 0 bases, with 7 bases lying between them. Looked up from germline, CDR1 is SGHTS and CDR2 is YDEGEE. This CDR3 region has 15 residues. CDR3 in DNA: TGTGCCAGCAGCTTGGCTCCCAGTAGCAATCAGCCCCAGCATTTT. Translation gives CASSLAPSSNQPQHF. The entire variable domain, with the rest obtained from reference TRBV5-8 and TRBJ1-5, is as follows: EAGVTQSPTHLIKTRGQQATLRCSPISGHTSVYWYQQALGLGLQFLLWYDEGEERNRGNFPPRFSGRQFPNYSSELNVNALELEDSALYLCASSLAPSSNQPQHFGDGTRLSIL.

The rearrangement uses TRBV5-4 and TRBJ2-3, with D perhaps matching TRBD1 (5 bases). V dropped 0 bases and J dropped 3 bases, with 8 bases sitting between them. CDR3 length: 14 amino acids. Per germline, CDR1 SGHNT and CDR2 YYREEE (reference sequence). CDR3 in DNA: TGTGCCAGCAGCTTGGAGCAGGGTACAGATACGCAGTATTTT. It specifies CASSLEQGTDTQYF.

The chain links TRBV5-1 to TRBJ2-1; a possible D gene is TRBD2 (5 bases). This CDR3 has 15 amino acids. The germline V gene has CDR1 SGHRS and CDR2 YFSETQ. Trimming stripped 2 bases from V and 0 bases from J, with 9 bases between. The CDR3 is CASSLQAASYNEQFF. The CDR3 nucleotides read TGCGCCAGCAGCTTACAAGCGGCCTCCTACAATGAGCAGTTCTTC.

V gene TRBV13 combines with J gene TRBJ1-4, with 10 bases fitting TRBD1. The CDR3 length is 16 residues. The germline gives CDR1 PRHDT, CDR2 FYEKMQ (reference sequence). Unmatched junction bases numbered 7, after V lost 5 bases and J lost 4 bases. CDR3 nucleotide sequence: TGTGCCAGCAGCCAGGGGACAGGGGCGATTAATGAAAAACTGTTTTTT. Translated, it gives CASSQGTGAINEKLFF.

The chain has TRBV5-8 and TRBJ1-2, with D possibly being TRBD1 (5 bases). CDR3 size: 13 residues. In germline, CDR1 is SGHTS, CDR2 YDEGEE. Trimming removed 4 bases at V and 4 bases at J, with 11 bases between. For the CDR3, the DNA is TGTGCCAGCAGCATCAGGAGGGGCTATGGCTACACCTTC. It codes for CASSIRRGYGYTF.

The gene calls are TRBV7-2 and TRBJ1-5, with TRBD1 as a possible D gene (6 bases). CDR3 length: 14 residues. Germline V CDR1 and CDR2: SGHTA, FQGNSA. With 4 bases removed from V and 6 bases from J, the gap between germline ends came to 13 bases. The CDR3 here is CASSSSRGSQPQHF. The CDR3 DNA is TGTGCCAGCAGCTCAAGCAGGGGCAGTCAGCCCCAGCATTTT.

This clone was seen only once. V and J are TRBV30 and TRBJ1-2; 11 nucleotides agree with TRBD1. After removal of 3 bases from V and 2 bases from J, the junction contained 8 bases not matched to a gene. The CDR3 has 16 residues. Germline V lookup: CDR1 GTSNPN, CDR2 SVGIG (reference sequence). CDR3 sequence reads: CAWSQTWTGGNYGYTF. CDR3 in DNA: TGTGCCTGGAGCCAAACCTGGACAGGGGGCAACTATGGCTACACCTTC.

The chain recombines TRBV2 with TRBJ2-7; a possible D gene is TRBD1 (6 bases). The CDR3 length is 14 residues. Germline lookup yields CDR1 SNHLY and CDR2 FYNNEI. Trimming removed 6 bases at V and 1 base at J, with 13 bases between. The CDR3 sequence: CASSLTGGSYEQYF. CDR3 bases: TGTGCCAGCAGCTTGACAGGTGGGTCCTACGAGCAGTACTTC.

The V call is TRBV4-1, the J call TRBJ1-4; a possible D gene is TRBD1 (5 bases). Per the germline V gene, CDR1 is MGHRA and CDR2 is YSYEKL. Deletions cut 4 bases from V and 4 bases from J, with 13 bases between. This CDR3 has 15 amino acids. CDR3 nucleotide sequence: TGCGCCAGCAGCCGGGCGGGGCGACTTAATGAAAAACTGTTTTTT. It yields the protein CASSRAGRLNEKLFF.

The chain employs TRBV30 and TRBJ1-2; 8 nucleotides align to TRBD1. CDR3 length equals 16 residues. The germline V gene has CDR1 GTSNPN and CDR2 SVGIG (reference sequence). Trimming cost V 3 bases and J 4 bases; bases outside gene matches: 13. Here the CDR3 reads CAWRGRGQEGRYGYTF. The CDR3 bases are TGTGCCTGGAGGGGCAGGGGGCAAGAGGGTCGCTATGGCTACACCTTC.

The chain uses TRBV10-3 and TRBJ1-2; 7 bases fit TRBD1. The CDR3 length is 13 residues. Germline assignment: CDR1 ENHRY and CDR2 SYGVKD. Losses at the gene ends were 4 bases for V and 5 bases for J; bases not matched to a gene: 4. The DNA for the CDR3 is TGTGCCATCAGTGGCGACAGGGCTTATGGCTACACCTTC. Translated: CAISGDRAYGYTF.

The V and J genes are TRBV10-3 and TRBJ1-2, with D unresolved. The V and J ends lost 6 bases and 4 bases respectively, with 6 bases between them. This CDR3 is 11 amino acids long. Germline V CDR1 and CDR2: ENHRY, SYGVKD. The CDR3, as DNA: TGTGCCATCAGAGGAGTCTATGGCTACACCTTC. This sequence encodes CAIRGVYGYTF.

The chain carries TRBV24-1 and TRBJ2-2; maybe TRBD1 (6 bases). Trimming removed 8 bases from V and 3 bases from J, with 9 bases in between. Germline V gene data show CDR1 as KGHDR and CDR2 as SFDVKD. The CDR3 has 13 amino acids. The CDR3 nucleotides read TGTGCCACCAAAGGGGGACACACCGGGGAGCTGTTTTTT. Its protein product is CATKGGHTGELFF.

The rearrangement joins TRBV28 to TRBJ1-2; D possibly corresponds to TRBD1 (6 bases). The CDR3 has 13 residues. Germline V CDR1 and CDR2: MDHEN, SYDVKM. Trimming shortened V by 8 bases and J by 8 bases, and 18 bases separated the two germline ends. The CDR3 DNA reads TGTGCCAGCTTATACTCAGGGGCTGGAGGCTACACCTTC. Its protein is CASLYSGAGGYTF.

The V gene is TRBV27, the J gene TRBJ1-1; D is perhaps TRBD1 (5 bases). The V and J ends lost 6 bases and 5 bases respectively, with 10 bases between them. CDR3 length: 12 amino acids. The germline gives CDR1 MNHEY, CDR2 SMNVEV (reference sequence). This CDR3 is CASRRGGTEAFF. The CDR3, as DNA: TGTGCCAGCAGGCGGGGGGGAACTGAAGCTTTCTTT.

The chain couples TRBV4-3 to TRBJ2-2, with 10 positions matching TRBD2. CDR1 and CDR2 from the germline V gene are LGHNA and YSLEER. The CDR3 has 17 amino acids. With 1 base clipped from V and 6 bases from J, the junction kept 8 bases outside the gene matches. This CDR3 reads CASSQVLAGPLAGELFF. CDR3 coding DNA: TGCGCCAGCAGCCAAGTACTAGCGGGACCACTGGCCGGGGAGCTGTTTTTT.

The CDR3 nucleotides read TGTGCCAGCAGTGAAGGCGGCAGTAACTATGGCTACACCTTC. It translates to CASSEGGSNYGYTF. The J gene is TRBJ1-2, the V gene TRBV6-1; D is unclear. Germline CDR1 is MNHNS and CDR2 is SASEGT. V shed 1 base and J shed 1 base, with 7 bases lying between them. The CDR3 is made up of 14 amino acids.